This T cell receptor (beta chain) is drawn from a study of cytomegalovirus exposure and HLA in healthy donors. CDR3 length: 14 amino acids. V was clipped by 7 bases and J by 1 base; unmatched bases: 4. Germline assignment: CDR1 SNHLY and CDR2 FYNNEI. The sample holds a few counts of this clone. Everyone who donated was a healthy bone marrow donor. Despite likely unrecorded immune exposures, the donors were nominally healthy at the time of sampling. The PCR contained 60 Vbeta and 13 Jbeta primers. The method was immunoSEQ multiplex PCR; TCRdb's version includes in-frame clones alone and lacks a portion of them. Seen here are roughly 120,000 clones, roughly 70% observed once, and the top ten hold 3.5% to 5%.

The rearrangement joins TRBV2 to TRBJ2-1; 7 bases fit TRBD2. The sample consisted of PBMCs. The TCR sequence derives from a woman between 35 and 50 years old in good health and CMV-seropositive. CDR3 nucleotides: TGTGCCAGCACTCAGCGGGATTCCTACAATGAGCAGTTCTTC. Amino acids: CASTQRDSYNEQFF. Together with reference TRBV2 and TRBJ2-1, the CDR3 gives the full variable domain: EPEVTQTPSHQVTQMGQEVILRCVPISNHLYFYWYRQILGQKVEFLVSFYNNEISEKSEIFDDQFSVERPDGSNFTLKIRSTKLEDSAMYFCASTQRDSYNEQFFGPGTRLTVL.